This T cell receptor beta chain was captured in a study of chemoradiotherapy in HPV16-positive cancers. Profiled with immunoSEQ multiplex PCR; TCRdb holds only in-frame clones, not every one. This sample carries 25,000 to 35,000 clones, about 91% of them seen once, and the ten largest clones take 4.5% to 6%. Looked up from germline, CDR1 is SGHKS and CDR2 is YYEKEE (reference sequence). The CDR3 is made up of 13 amino acids. V gave up 2 bases and J gave up 3 bases, with 8 bases separating them. This specimen was blood, taken from a patient who underwent chemoradiotherapy. The rearrangement joins TRBV5-5 to TRBJ1-1; D is unclear. This clonotype was sampled from a human donor with HPV-associated anogenital cancer. Written as DNA, the CDR3 is TGTGCCAGCAGCTTAGGAGATTACACTGAAGCTTTCTTT. Its protein product is CASSLGDYTEAFF.